These 24 T cell receptor beta chains were sequenced from one sample in a study of blood T cell repertoires in COVID-19. Data came from immunoSEQ multiplex PCR; TCRdb stores just in-frame clones and leaves some out. The data show just over 250,000 clones, around 87% seen once. The sample taken for sequencing was peripheral blood. The receptors stem from a woman aged 45-60 years with acute or convalescent COVID-19.

The chain employs TRBV7-9 and TRBJ2-2, with D possibly TRBD1 on 6 matching bases. V lost 5 bases and J lost 5, with 12 bases in between. The CDR3 is 14 amino acids. CDR1 is SEHNR and CDR2 is FQNEAQ in the germline V gene (reference sequence). The CDR3 loop reads CASSALQGTGELFF. In DNA, the CDR3 is TGTGCCAGCAGCGCCCTCCAGGGGACCGGGGAGCTGTTTTTT.

The CDR3 DNA sequence: TGTGCCAGCAGCCCAAGGACAGGGAGTAGCAATCAGCCCCAGCATTTT. This translates into CASSPRTGSSNQPQHF. This chain links TRBV11-2 with TRBJ1-5, with 8 nucleotides matching TRBD1. The CDR3 has 16 amino acids. With V trimmed by 5 bases and J by 0 bases, 6 bases remained unmatched. Germline lookup yields CDR1 SGHAT and CDR2 FQNNGV.

This clone turned up a few times. The rearrangement joins TRBV10-3 to TRBJ2-7; D may be TRBD1 (6 bases). The CDR3 covers 15 residues. Trimming removed 7 bases from V and 3 bases from J, with 19 bases in between. Germline loops: CDR1 ENHRY, CDR2 SYGVKD. The CDR3 loop reads CAITPARGEGYEQYF. The CDR3 DNA reads TGTGCCATCACCCCTGCCAGGGGAGAAGGCTACGAGCAGTACTTC.

The rearrangement joins TRBV9 to TRBJ2-1, with 9 bases aligning to TRBD2. CDR1 and CDR2 (germline): SGDLS, YYNGEE. The CDR3 runs 17 residues. Trimming at V came to 4 bases and at J to 9 bases, leaving 17 bases not matched to a gene. CDR3 residues: CASSPSRIAGVRTEQFF. In DNA form, the CDR3 reads TGTGCCAGCAGCCCAAGCCGTATAGCGGGAGTTAGAACTGAGCAGTTCTTC.

The chain carries TRBV19 and TRBJ1-1; D is undetermined. The V and J ends lost 7 bases and 3 bases respectively, with 18 bases between them. The CDR3 length is 15 residues. Germline V gene data show CDR1 as LNHDA and CDR2 as SQIVND (reference sequence). Here the CDR3 DNA reads TGTGCCAGTATCTCACCCGGAGGACGGGACACTGAAGCTTTCTTT. Encoded protein: CASISPGGRDTEAFF. The full variable domain, rest sourced from reference TRBV19 and TRBJ1-1, is DGGITQSPKYLFRKEGQNVTLSCEQNLNHDAMYWYRQDPGQGLRLIYYSQIVNDFQKGDIAEGYSVSREKKESFPLTVTSAQKNPTAFYLCASISPGGRDTEAFFGQGTRLTVV.

The genes are TRBV28 and TRBJ2-5, with 10 bases fitting TRBD2. With 3 bases clipped from V and 2 bases from J, the junction kept 9 bases outside the gene matches. Germline CDR1 is MDHEN and CDR2 is SYDVKM. CDR3 length equals 17 residues. DNA of the CDR3: TGTGCCAGCAGTTTCCAGATAGCGGGAGGAGGGCAAGAGACCCAGTACTTC. Translated: CASSFQIAGGGQETQYF.

The V and J genes are TRBV6-4 and TRBJ1-1; weak D call: TRBD1 (6 bases). The V and J ends lost 6 bases and 0 bases respectively, with 8 bases between them. The length of the CDR3 is 13 residues. Germline lookup yields CDR1 MRHNA and CDR2 SNTAGT. CDR3 DNA: TGTGCCAGCAGGCGGACAGTGAACACTGAAGCTTTCTTT. This encodes CASRRTVNTEAFF.

The chain uses TRBV5-8 and TRBJ2-1, with D possibly matching TRBD1 (6 bases). Trimming shortened V by 4 bases and J by 6 bases, and 17 bases separated the two germline ends. This CDR3 contains 15 residues. Germline V gene lookup returns CDR1 SGHTS and CDR2 YDEGEE. DNA for the CDR3: TGTGCCAGCAGCCCTACAGGGCTGAGAGGCAATGAGCAGTTCTTC. It is translated as CASSPTGLRGNEQFF.

The chain combines TRBV29-1 with TRBJ2-7; 9 bases are shared with TRBD1. After removal of 0 bases from V and 1 base from J, the junction contained 10 bases not matched to a gene. The germline gives CDR1 SQVTM, CDR2 ANQGSEA. The CDR3 runs to 17 residues. CDR3: CSVEDALTGGTSYEQYF. The CDR3 DNA reads TGCAGCGTTGAAGACGCCCTGACAGGGGGGACTTCCTACGAGCAGTACTTC.

This clone has more than one count but fewer than ten. The chain is built from TRBV28 and TRBJ1-5; the D gene is possibly TRBD1 (6 bases). Germline V gene data show CDR1 as MDHEN and CDR2 as SYDVKM. The CDR3 sequence is 16 residues long. V was trimmed by 0 bases and J by 1 base, leaving 10 bases between them. CDR3: CASSLWAGASNQPQHF. Here the CDR3 DNA reads TGTGCCAGCAGTTTATGGGCAGGGGCGAGCAATCAGCCCCAGCATTTT.

The genes are TRBV7-2 and TRBJ2-7, with 7 bases matching TRBD1. Germline lookup yields CDR1 SGHTA and CDR2 FQGNSA. CDR3 length: 14 amino acids. With 5 bases clipped from V and 2 bases from J, the junction kept 6 bases outside the gene matches. The CDR3 is CASSPSRGPYEQYF. CDR3 nucleotides: TGTGCCAGCAGCCCCAGTAGGGGGCCCTACGAGCAGTACTTC.

This chain joins TRBV28 and TRBJ1-1; weak D call: TRBD1 (6 bases). Germline V gives CDR1 MDHEN, CDR2 SYDVKM. The CDR3 spans 12 residues. V lost 5 bases and J 6 bases, leaving 10 bases between the germline ends. CDR3 loop: CASSQRGSEAFF. As DNA, the CDR3 is TGTGCCAGCAGTCAAAGGGGGTCTGAAGCTTTCTTT. Full variable domain (outside the CDR3, taken from reference TRBV28 and TRBJ1-1): DVKVTQSSRYLVKRTGEKVFLECVQDMDHENMFWYRQDPGLGLRLIYFSYDVKMKEKGDIPEGYSVSREKKERFSLILESASTNQTSMYLCASSQRGSEAFFGQGTRLTVV.

This clone has just a few counts. This sequence joins TRBV28 and TRBJ2-7, with 8 nucleotides matching TRBD2. The CDR3 runs to 14 residues. V gave up 4 bases and J gave up 4 bases; unmatched junction bases: 6. Germline CDR1 and CDR2: MDHEN and SYDVKM. The CDR3 is CASSSIAGRYEQYF. The DNA of the CDR3 is TGTGCCAGCAGTTCGATAGCGGGACGGTACGAGCAGTACTTC.

The J gene is TRBJ1-2, the V gene TRBV2; D unclear. CDR3 size: 14 residues. In germline, CDR1 is SNHLY, CDR2 FYNNEI. V gave up 1 base and J gave up 7 bases, with 13 bases separating them. The CDR3 DNA follows: TGTGCCAGCAGTGAAGAACTCTTTTCGGGTGGCTACACCTTC. Protein: CASSEELFSGGYTF. The full variable domain, with the rest looked up from reference TRBV2 and TRBJ1-2, is EPEVTQTPSHQVTQMGQEVILRCVPISNHLYFYWYRQILGQKVEFLVSFYNNEISEKSEIFDDQFSVERPDGSNFTLKIRSTKLEDSAMYFCASSEELFSGGYTFGSGTRLTVV.

V gene TRBV2 combines with J gene TRBJ2-1, with D possibly being TRBD1 (5 bases). The CDR3 is 16 amino acids. V was shortened by 2 bases and J by 0 bases, with 11 bases between the two germline ends. Germline lookup yields CDR1 SNHLY and CDR2 FYNNEI. The CDR3 bases are TGTGCCAGCAGTGAACAGGGCCAGAGCTCCTACAATGAGCAGTTCTTC. Its protein product is CASSEQGQSSYNEQFF.

This clone showed up just a few times. The CDR3, as DNA: TGTGCCAGCAGGCCGGGGACAGGGAATGAAAAACTGTTTTTT. Its protein is CASRPGTGNEKLFF. This sequence joins TRBV6-5 and TRBJ1-4, with 9 bases aligning to TRBD1. Looked up from germline, CDR1 is MNHEY and CDR2 is SVGAGI. V was clipped by 6 bases and J by 5 bases; unmatched bases: 4. The CDR3 has 14 residues.

The genes are TRBV19 and TRBJ2-3; 11 bases match TRBD2. Germline V gene data show CDR1 as LNHDA and CDR2 as SQIVND (reference sequence). With 3 bases clipped from V and 4 bases from J, the junction kept 3 bases outside the gene matches. The CDR3 loop spans 15 amino acids. The CDR3 sequence is CASSILAGGADTQYF. Here the CDR3 DNA reads TGTGCCAGTAGTATTCTAGCGGGAGGAGCAGATACGCAGTATTTT. Supplemented by reference TRBV19 and TRBJ2-3, the full variable domain reads DGGITQSPKYLFRKEGQNVTLSCEQNLNHDAMYWYRQDPGQGLRLIYYSQIVNDFQKGDIAEGYSVSREKKESFPLTVTSAQKNPTAFYLCASSILAGGADTQYFGPGTRLTVL.

This clone was counted once. The V gene is TRBV29-1, the J gene TRBJ2-5; the D is unclear. V lost 1 base and J 3 bases, leaving 9 bases between the germline ends. Germline CDR1 and CDR2: SQVTM and ANQGSEA. The CDR3 is made up of 13 amino acids. The CDR3 spells CSVEGFEEETQYF. The CDR3 coding sequence is TGCAGCGTTGAAGGGTTTGAGGAAGAGACCCAGTACTTC.

The chain combines TRBV30 with TRBJ1-1, with 7 bases identical to TRBD1. The V segment lost 5 bases and the J segment 1 base; nucleotides outside the gene matches: 4. The germline V gene has CDR1 GTSNPN and CDR2 SVGIG (reference sequence). The CDR3 is 13 residues long. CDR3 loop: CAWLGQANTEAFF. The CDR3 bases are TGTGCCTGGTTAGGACAGGCGAACACTGAAGCTTTCTTT.

The chain combines TRBV11-2 with TRBJ2-1, with 7 bases that match TRBD1. The CDR3 has 14 amino acids. The trim removed 7 bases at V and 5 bases at J, leaving 8 bases unmatched. The germline V gene encodes CDR1 SGHAT and CDR2 FQNNGV. Here the CDR3 reads CASNLGTADNEQFF. The CDR3 nucleotides are TGTGCCAGCAACCTCGGGACAGCCGACAATGAGCAGTTCTTC.

The V gene is TRBV5-1, the J gene TRBJ2-1, with D perhaps matching TRBD2 (6 bases). Germline lookup yields CDR1 SGHRS and CDR2 YFSETQ. V was trimmed by 3 bases and J by 7 bases, leaving 20 bases between them. CDR3 size: 16 residues. The CDR3 spells CASSSGLVAAWNEQFF. The CDR3 bases are TGCGCCAGCAGCTCCGGATTGGTAGCGGCCTGGAATGAGCAGTTCTTC.

V is TRBV24-1 and J is TRBJ1-2; D might be TRBD1 (6 bases). The CDR3 runs 13 residues. Germline CDR1 KGHDR, CDR2 SFDVKD. Trimming pared 5 bases from V and 2 bases from J, leaving 8 bases between. The CDR3 loop is CATSGTENYGYTF. For the CDR3, the DNA is TGTGCCACCAGTGGGACAGAAAACTATGGCTACACCTTC.

This chain connects TRBV7-9 to TRBJ2-1; TRBD2 agrees at 7 bases. The germline V gene has CDR1 SEHNR and CDR2 FQNEAQ (reference sequence). The V and J ends lost 4 bases and 5 bases, in that order; junction bases with no gene match: 8. There are 15 residues in the CDR3. The CDR3 sequence is CASSSGLVSNNEQFF. For the CDR3, the DNA is TGTGCCAGCAGCTCAGGACTAGTTTCTAACAATGAGCAGTTCTTC. Looking up the rest from reference TRBV7-9 and TRBJ2-1 gives the full variable domain: DTGVSQNPRHKITKRGQNVTFRCDPISEHNRLYWYRQTLGQGPEFLTYFQNEAQLEKSRLLSDRFSAERPKGSFSTLEIQRTEQGDSAMYLCASSSGLVSNNEQFFGPGTRLTVL.

The chain carries TRBV19 and TRBJ2-7, with 8 nucleotides matching TRBD1. This CDR3 is built from 15 residues. Germline V gene data show CDR1 as LNHDA and CDR2 as SQIVND (reference sequence). V lost 5 bases, J lost 0 bases, and 6 bases stayed unmatched. DNA for the CDR3: TGTGCCAGTAGTTCACGGACAGGGAGCTCCTACGAGCAGTACTTC. Its translation: CASSSRTGSSYEQYF. Complete variable domain (other parts from reference TRBV19 and TRBJ2-7): DGGITQSPKYLFRKEGQNVTLSCEQNLNHDAMYWYRQDPGQGLRLIYYSQIVNDFQKGDIAEGYSVSREKKESFPLTVTSAQKNPTAFYLCASSSRTGSSYEQYFGPGTRLTVT.